Following are 18 T cell receptor beta chains from one sample sequenced in a study of OX40 agonist ivuxolimab in advanced cancers. The protocol was immunoSEQ multiplex PCR, while the TCRdb copy is restricted to in-frame clones and leaves out a portion. The sample carries tens of thousands of clones, around nine tenths recorded once. This specimen consisted of CD4+ or CD8+ T cells sorted from blood, obtained in a trial of the OX40 agonist ivuxolimab. The source of these receptors is an adult with an advanced solid tumor such as melanoma, head and neck, liver or kidney cancer.

The chain employs TRBV25-1 and TRBJ2-5; the match to TRBD1 covers 10 bases. V was pared by 3 bases and J by 3 bases, with 4 bases of the junction left unmatched. The CDR3 length is 15 residues. Germline V gene lookup returns CDR1 MGHDK and CDR2 SYGVNS. In DNA form, the CDR3 reads TGTGCCAGCAGTGAGCCCGGGACAGGGGAAGAGACCCAGTACTTC. Translating gives CASSEPGTGEETQYF.

J is TRBJ2-1 and V is TRBV4-3, with D uncertain. Trimming left V 1 base short and J 7 bases short, with 8 bases between. This CDR3 region has 13 residues. Germline V lookup: CDR1 LGHNA, CDR2 YSLEER. The CDR3 DNA follows: TGCGCCAGCAGCCAAGCGCTGGGGAATGAGCAGTTCTTC. It encodes CASSQALGNEQFF.

The V gene is TRBV7-9, the J gene TRBJ2-1; 11 bases match TRBD2. V shed 5 bases and J 6 bases; nucleotides not matched to a gene: 6. This CDR3 spans 15 amino acids. CDR1 is SEHNR, CDR2 FQNEAQ, per germline (reference sequence). The CDR3 loop reads CASSTTSGSPNEQFF. Written as DNA, the CDR3 is TGTGCCAGCAGCACTACTAGCGGGAGTCCCAATGAGCAGTTCTTC.

The V and J genes are TRBV2 and TRBJ2-7, with D possibly matching TRBD2 (6 bases). Trimming took off 4 bases at V and 4 bases at J, with 17 bases between the two ends. The CDR3 consists of 15 residues. The germline V gene has CDR1 SNHLY and CDR2 FYNNEI. CDR3: CASSGSTAGGYEQYF. In DNA, the CDR3 is TGTGCCAGCAGTGGTTCGACGGCTGGAGGGTACGAGCAGTACTTC.

The CDR3 DNA is TGTGCCAGCTCACCACCGGTGGACACCGGGGAGCTGTTTTTT. Its translation: CASSPPVDTGELFF. The chain uses TRBV18 and TRBJ2-2; the D is unclear. V lost 0 bases and J 3 bases, leaving 5 bases between the germline ends. The germline gives CDR1 KGHSH, CDR2 LQKENI. The CDR3 is 14 residues long. Based on the CDR3 plus reference TRBV18 and TRBJ2-2, the full variable domain is NAGVMQNPRHLVRRRGQEARLRCSPMKGHSHVYWYRQLPEEGLKFMVYLQKENIIDESGMPKERFSAEFPKEGPSILRIQQVVRGDSAAYFCASSPPVDTGELFFGEGSRLTVL.

The chain joins TRBV4-2 to TRBJ1-2, with D unresolved. Germline V gene sequence: CDR1 LGHNA, CDR2 YNFKEQ. V dropped 6 bases and J dropped 6 bases, with 17 bases sitting between them. This CDR3 is built from 14 residues. The CDR3: CASSFSMGQDGYTF. DNA for the CDR3: TGTGCCAGCAGTTTTAGCATGGGTCAGGATGGCTACACCTTC.

The rearrangement joins TRBV11-2 to TRBJ1-5, with D maybe TRBD1 (5 bases). V lost 2 bases, J lost 3 bases, and 11 bases lay in between. This CDR3 is built from 15 residues. Germline CDR1 reads SGHAT; CDR2 reads FQNNGV. The CDR3 DNA sequence: TGTGCCAGCAGCTTACTACAGGACCCCAATCAGCCCCAGCATTTT. Amino acid sequence: CASSLLQDPNQPQHF.

This chain joins TRBV7-9 and TRBJ1-1; D is ambiguous. CDR3 length equals 12 residues. V dropped 6 bases and J dropped 5 bases, with 10 bases sitting between them. Germline V lookup: CDR1 SEHNR, CDR2 FQNEAQ (reference sequence). CDR3 nucleotide sequence: TGTGCCAGCAGTATTCTTGGGACTGAAGCTTTCTTT. It specifies CASSILGTEAFF.

V is TRBV9 and J is TRBJ2-7, with a possible D match to TRBD2 (6 bases). CDR3 size: 15 residues. V lost 4 bases to trimming and J lost 4 bases, with 18 bases between them. CDR1 is SGDLS and CDR2 is YYNGEE in the germline V gene. The CDR3 sequence: CASSPEGIPLYEQYF. CDR3 bases: TGTGCCAGCAGCCCGGAGGGGATCCCTTTATACGAGCAGTACTTC.

This rearrangement joins TRBV4-3 to TRBJ2-7; no clear D. CDR3 size: 15 residues. V dropped 0 bases and J dropped 0 bases, with 9 bases sitting between them. CDR1 and CDR2 (germline): LGHNA, YSLEER. CDR3 nucleotides: TGCGCCAGCAGCCAAGATGACCGGAGCTCCTACGAGCAGTACTTC. Its translation is CASSQDDRSSYEQYF.

The chain carries TRBV4-3 and TRBJ1-2; D call uncertain. This CDR3 is 16 amino acids long. Trimming cost V 0 bases and J 5 bases, with 16 bases left between them. Germline loops: CDR1 LGHNA, CDR2 YSLEER. CDR3 nucleotide sequence: TGCGCCAGCAGCCAAGATCGTGGGAATCCCCTTTATGGCTACACCTTC. This encodes CASSQDRGNPLYGYTF.

This clone was seen only once. Here the CDR3 reads CASSFGQGYYGYTF. In DNA form, the CDR3 reads TGTGCCAGCAGTTTCGGACAGGGGTACTATGGCTACACCTTC. The chain combines TRBV27 with TRBJ1-2, with 9 bases aligning to TRBD1. The CDR3 extends over 14 amino acids. Germline values: CDR1 MNHEY, CDR2 SMNVEV (reference sequence). V was pared by 3 bases and J by 3 bases, with 2 bases of the junction left unmatched.

The V call is TRBV6-6, the J call TRBJ2-2; 7 nucleotides line up with TRBD1. With V trimmed by 6 bases and J by 1 base, 8 bases remained unmatched. The V gene's germline CDR1 is MNHNY and CDR2 SVGAGI (reference sequence). This CDR3 spans 16 amino acids. The CDR3 region has the DNA TGTGCCAGCAGCGACGGACAGGCCCTGAACACCGGGGAGCTGTTTTTT. Protein: CASSDGQALNTGELFF.

The chain carries TRBV28 and TRBJ2-5, with D possibly TRBD1 on 6 matching bases. This CDR3 is 18 amino acids long. Germline lookup yields CDR1 MDHEN and CDR2 SYDVKM. V was trimmed by 4 bases and J by 13 bases, leaving 34 bases between them. Here the CDR3 DNA reads TGTGCCAGCAGTTCCTATATCCTGACAGGCCCAGACGACTTAGGGGGGTACTTC. Protein product: CASSSYILTGPDDLGGYF.

V gene TRBV7-9 combines with J gene TRBJ1-1, with D uncertain. Germline V gene sequence: CDR1 SEHNR, CDR2 FQNEAQ (reference sequence). CDR3 length: 12 residues. V shed 4 bases and J shed 4 bases, with 7 bases lying between them. Written as DNA, the CDR3 is TGTGCCAGCAGCTCCGGGGTCACTGAAGCTTTCTTT. Translating it yields CASSSGVTEAFF.

J is TRBJ2-1 and V is TRBV4-3; TRBD2 agrees at 11 bases. The junction had 4 bases not matched to a gene; V was cut back by 1 base and J by 8 bases. The germline gives CDR1 LGHNA, CDR2 YSLEER. This CDR3 spans 15 amino acids. The CDR3 DNA sequence: TGCGCCAGCAGCCAAGTTACTAGCGGGAGTGATGAGCAGTTCTTC. Translating gives CASSQVTSGSDEQFF.

The rearrangement joins TRBV4-3 to TRBJ1-3, with TRBD1 as a possible D gene (5 bases). Germline loops: CDR1 LGHNA, CDR2 YSLEER. The CDR3 contains 15 residues. V lost 4 bases and J 0 bases, leaving 10 bases between the germline ends. CDR3: CASSPGLISGNTIYF. In DNA form, the CDR3 reads TGCGCCAGCAGCCCGGGACTGATCTCTGGAAACACCATATATTTT.

The chain has TRBV5-1 and TRBJ2-7; unclear D gene. V gave up 3 bases and J gave up 7 bases, with 20 bases separating them. This CDR3 contains 15 residues. Germline V CDR1 and CDR2: SGHRS, YFSETQ. As DNA, the CDR3 is TGCGCCAGCAGCTACCAGAGTGCTCCTACCGGGGAGCAGTACTTC. It translates to CASSYQSAPTGEQYF. Using reference TRBV5-1 and TRBJ2-7 for the parts outside the CDR3, the full variable domain is KAGVTQTPRYLIKTRGQQVTLSCSPISGHRSVSWYQQTPGQGLQFLFEYFSETQRNKGNFPGRFSGRQFSNSRSEMNVSTLELGDSALYLCASSYQSAPTGEQYFGPGTRLTVT.